This T cell receptor beta chain comes out of a study of monozygotic twins with inflammatory bowel disease. Germline V gene sequence: CDR1 DFQATT, CDR2 SNEGSKA (reference sequence). This CDR3 is built from 11 residues. Researchers used approximately 3.5 ug of total RNA for each TCR library. From the 5' RACE reads, TCRdb lists one entry per CDR3 protein and no DNA. Its table lists about 300,000 distinct CDR3 sequences. The chain links TRBV20-1 to TRBJ2-5. This sequence was found in a human donor with ulcerative colitis or Crohn's disease, or a healthy co-twin of an affected twin (not recorded which). Sequenced sample: blood. CDR3 residues: CSARVGETQYF.